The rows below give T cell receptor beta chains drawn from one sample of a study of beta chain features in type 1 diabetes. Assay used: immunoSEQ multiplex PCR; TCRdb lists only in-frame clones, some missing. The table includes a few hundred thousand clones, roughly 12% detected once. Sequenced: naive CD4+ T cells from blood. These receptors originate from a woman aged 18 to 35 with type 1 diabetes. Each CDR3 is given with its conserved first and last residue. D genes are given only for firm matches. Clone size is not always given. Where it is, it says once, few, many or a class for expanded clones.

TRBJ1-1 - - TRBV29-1 TGCAGCGTCGCCAGGATCATGAACACTGAAGCTTTCTTT CSVARIMNTEAFF
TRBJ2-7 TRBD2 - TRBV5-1 TGCGCCAGCAGCTTGGCAGGGGGGACTAGCGGGTTCTACGAGCAGTACTTC CASSLAGGTSGFYEQYF
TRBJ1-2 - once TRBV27 TGTGCCAGCAGTCCCTCCTCCACAGGGACCGGCTACACCTTC CASSPSSTGTGYTF
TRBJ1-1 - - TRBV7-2 TGTGCCAGCAGCTTATCATCCGGCAGGACTGAAGCTTTCTTT CASSLSSGRTEAFF
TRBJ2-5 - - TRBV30 TGTGCCTGGAGTATCGGTGAGACCCAGTACTTC CAWSIGETQYF
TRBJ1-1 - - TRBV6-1 TGTGCCAGCAGTGTTTTTCGCACTGAAGCTTTCTTT CASSVFRTEAFF
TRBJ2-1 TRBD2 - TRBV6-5 TGTGCCAGCAGCCAGGGACTAGCGGGAAGCAATGAGCAGTTCTTC CASSQGLAGSNEQFF
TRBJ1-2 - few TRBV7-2 TGTGCCAGCAGCTTTGGGCTGGCCGATCGCTATGGCTACACCTTC CASSFGLADRYGYTF
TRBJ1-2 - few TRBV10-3 TGTGCCATCAGTCTCGGGGATGGCTACACCTTC CAISLGDGYTF
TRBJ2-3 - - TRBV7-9 TGTGCCACCAAACCCCGGGGGTCCACAGATACGCAGTATTTT CATKPRGSTDTQYF
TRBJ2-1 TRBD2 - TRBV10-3 TGTGCCATTGCCGGGACTAGCGATGAGCAGTTCTTC CAIAGTSDEQFF
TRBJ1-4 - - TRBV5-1 TGCGCCAGCAGCCCAAATTCCGGCAGGGATGAAAAACTGTTTTTT CASSPNSGRDEKLFF
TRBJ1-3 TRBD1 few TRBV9 TGTGCCAGCAGCGTGGGAACACAGGGGGCTAGTGGAAACACCATATATTTT CASSVGTQGASGNTIYF
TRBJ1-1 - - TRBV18 TGTGCCAGCTCACGAGGCAACACTGAAGCTTTCTTT CASSRGNTEAFF
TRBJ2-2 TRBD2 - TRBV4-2 TGTGCCAGCAGCCAACTTTTGCTAGCGGGAGAGCAACTCTCCGGGGAGCTGTTTTTT CASSQLLLAGEQLSGELFF
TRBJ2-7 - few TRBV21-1 TGTGCCAGCATGGGAGGGCCACGGGATTACGAGCAGTACTTC CASMGGPRDYEQYF
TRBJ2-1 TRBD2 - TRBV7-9 TGTGCCAGCAGCTTAGCCGGGACTAGTCGTCACAATGAGCAGTTCTTC CASSLAGTSRHNEQFF
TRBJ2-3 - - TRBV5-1 TGCGCCAGCAGCTTGGCCCTCACTGCCACTAGCACAGATACGCAGTATTTT CASSLALTATSTDTQYF
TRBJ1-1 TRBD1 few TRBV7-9 TGTGCCAGCAGCACACAGGGGACGAACACTGAAGCTTTCTTT CASSTQGTNTEAFF
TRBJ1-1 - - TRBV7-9 TGTGCCAGCAGCTCGAGCGGCACTGAAGCTTTCTTT CASSSSGTEAFF
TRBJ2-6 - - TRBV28 TGTGCCAGCAGGCCCCGGGAGAGGGGCCGCGACTGGGCCAACGTCCTGACTTTC CASRPRERGRDWANVLTF
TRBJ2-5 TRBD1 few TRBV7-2 TGTGCCAGCAGCCCAAGGACAGGGGCAGAGACCCAGTACTTC CASSPRTGAETQYF
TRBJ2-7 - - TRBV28 TGTGCCAGCAGTTTAGGGGGCGGGAGAAGCGAGCAGTACTTC CASSLGGGRSEQYF
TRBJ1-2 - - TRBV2 TGTGCCAGCAGGTCGGACAGCTATGGCTACACCTTC CASRSDSYGYTF
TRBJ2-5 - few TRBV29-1 TGCAGCGTTCGACTAGATCGGGAGACCCAGTACTTC CSVRLDRETQYF
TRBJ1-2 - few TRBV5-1 TGCGCCAGCAGGAGGACAGAATGGGACTATGGCTACACCTTC CASRRTEWDYGYTF
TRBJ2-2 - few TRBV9 TGTGCCAGCAGCGGCCCGGCGGGGATGAACACCGGGGAGCTGTTTTTT CASSGPAGMNTGELFF
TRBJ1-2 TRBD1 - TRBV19 TGTGCCAGTAGTATAGGCCGCCGGGACAGGGGGCTTGGCTACACCTTC CASSIGRRDRGLGYTF
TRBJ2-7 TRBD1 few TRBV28 TGTGCCAGCACCTGGGGGACAGCCTCCTACGAGCAGTACTTC CASTWGTASYEQYF
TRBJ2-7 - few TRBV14 TGTGCCAGCAGCCAAGGTCGCAGCGGGCTTTACGAGCAGTACTTC CASSQGRSGLYEQYF
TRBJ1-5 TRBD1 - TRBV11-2 TGTGCCAGCAGTGACGGACAGGGCTATCAGCCCCAGCATTTT CASSDGQGYQPQHF
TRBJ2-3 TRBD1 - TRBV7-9 TGTGCCAGCAGCTTCACGGGACAGGGCACAGATACGCAGTATTTT CASSFTGQGTDTQYF
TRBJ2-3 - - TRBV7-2 TGTGCCAGCACCGGAGGCCGCACAGATACGCAGTATTTT CASTGGRTDTQYF
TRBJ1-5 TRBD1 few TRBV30 TGTGCCTGGTGTACCGGACAGGGGAAGGATCAGCCCCAGCATTTT CAWCTGQGKDQPQHF
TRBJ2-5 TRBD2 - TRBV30 TGTGCCTGGAGTCCGGGACTAGCGCAACAAGAGACCCAGTACTTC CAWSPGLAQQETQYF
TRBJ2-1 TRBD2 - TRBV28 TGTGCCAGCAGCCCCGGGACTAGCGGGAGCTCTGCTTTTAATGAGCAGTTCTTC CASSPGTSGSSAFNEQFF
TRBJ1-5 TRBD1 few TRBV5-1 TGCGCCAGCAGCACCACCACAGGGGTGGATCAGCCCCAGCATTTT CASSTTTGVDQPQHF
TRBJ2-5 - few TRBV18 TGTGCCAGCTCACTAACAACTAACCGGACGGGATTTAGAGAGACCCAGTACTTC CASSLTTNRTGFRETQYF
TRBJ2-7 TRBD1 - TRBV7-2 TGTGCCAGCAGCTTGGATCGGACAGGGACCGAGCAGTACTTC CASSLDRTGTEQYF
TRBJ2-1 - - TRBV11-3 TGTGCCAGTACTGACAGGACCTGGGTTGAGCAGTTCTTC CASTDRTWVEQFF
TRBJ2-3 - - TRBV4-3 TGCGCCAGCAGACTAGAGGGCACAGATACGCAGTATTTT CASRLEGTDTQYF
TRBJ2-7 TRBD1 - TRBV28 TGTGCCAGCAGGCCGGGACAGGCCGGGGAGCAGTACTTC CASRPGQAGEQYF
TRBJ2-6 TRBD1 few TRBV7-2 TGTGCCAGCAGCTTGTGGACAGGGGGCTCTGGGGCCAACGTCCTGACTTTC CASSLWTGGSGANVLTF
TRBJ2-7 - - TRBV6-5 TGTGCCAGCACCCCCTTCGGACACCACGAGCAGTACTTC CASTPFGHHEQYF
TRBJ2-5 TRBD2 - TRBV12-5 TGTGCTAGTGGTTTCCCTCCTGGGACTAGCGGGAGCCGAGGGGAGACCCAGTACTTC CASGFPPGTSGSRGETQYF
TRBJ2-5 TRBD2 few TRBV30 TGTGCCTGGTTTGACCTCCGACTAAGCGGGAAGGGGGAGACCCAGTACTTC CAWFDLRLSGKGETQYF
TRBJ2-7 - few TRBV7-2 TGTGCCAGCAGCTTAATGGGCAGGCCTTACGAGCAGTACTTC CASSLMGRPYEQYF
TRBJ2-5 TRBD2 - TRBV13 TGTGCCAGCAGCCCCCGAGCGGGGGGGGTCGGGACCCAGTACTTC CASSPRAGGVGTQYF
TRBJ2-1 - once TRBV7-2 TGTGCCAGCGGCAGGGAAACCTACAATGAGCAGTTCTTC CASGRETYNEQFF